Following are 4 T cell receptor beta chains from one sample sequenced in a study of regulatory T cells in long-lasting Graves disease. For TCR beta, libraries came from iRepertoire HTBI primers and Arm-PCR of CDR3 regions. In TCRdb, the multiplex PCR reads were re-called with MiXCR into one record per CDR3 protein. The table records about 470,000 distinct CDR3 sequences, 20% of them present only once. Time point described: persistent/refractory GD, antithyroid drugs over 5 years with positive TRAb. Isolated PBMC RNA provided the starting material for the TCR library. Sequenced here: peripheral blood mononuclear cells (PBMCs), sampled when the disease was refractory, from a patient treated with antithyroid drugs. The receptors shown here come from a female donor with Graves disease.

This clonotype was seen at least ten times. The chain recombines TRBV11-2 with TRBJ2-7, with D tentatively TRBD2 (5 bases). V was pared by 0 bases and J by 5 bases, with 17 bases between. From germline, CDR1 is SGHAT and CDR2 FQNNGV. CDR3 size: 16 residues. The CDR3 region has the DNA TGTGCCAGCAGCTTAGATCAGAGCGGCTGGAGTCACGAGCAGTACTTC. Translated: CASSLDQSGWSHEQYF.

This clonotype was seen many times. For the CDR3, the DNA is TGTGCCAGCAGTTACGGACAGGGGAGCTCCTACGAGCAGTACTTC. Translating it yields CASSYGQGSSYEQYF. The rearrangement joins TRBV6-5 to TRBJ2-7, with 9 bases identical to TRBD1. There are 15 residues in the CDR3. Losses at the gene ends were 2 bases for V and 0 bases for J; bases not matched to a gene: 2. Germline CDR1 and CDR2: MNHEY and SVGAGI.

The rearrangement links TRBV7-9 to TRBJ1-5; D is undetermined. Germline CDR1 is SEHNR and CDR2 is FQNEAQ (reference sequence). The CDR3 covers 14 residues. Trimming pared 7 bases from V and 2 bases from J, leaving 12 bases between. CDR3 coding DNA: TGTGCCAGCACCAAGGGTCCGGGCAATCAGCCCCAGCATTTT. It is translated as CASTKGPGNQPQHF.

With respect to this clonotype: Just one base apart from a much larger clone, this may be a read error. The CDR3 is CAWSVLDRGGSYERYF. DNA of the CDR3: TGTGCCTGGAGTGTTCTAGACAGGGGAGGATCCTACGAGCGGTACTTC. The chain employs TRBV30 and TRBJ2-7; 8 bases fit TRBD1. Germline assignment: CDR1 GTSNPN and CDR2 SVGIG (reference sequence). The CDR3 consists of 16 residues.